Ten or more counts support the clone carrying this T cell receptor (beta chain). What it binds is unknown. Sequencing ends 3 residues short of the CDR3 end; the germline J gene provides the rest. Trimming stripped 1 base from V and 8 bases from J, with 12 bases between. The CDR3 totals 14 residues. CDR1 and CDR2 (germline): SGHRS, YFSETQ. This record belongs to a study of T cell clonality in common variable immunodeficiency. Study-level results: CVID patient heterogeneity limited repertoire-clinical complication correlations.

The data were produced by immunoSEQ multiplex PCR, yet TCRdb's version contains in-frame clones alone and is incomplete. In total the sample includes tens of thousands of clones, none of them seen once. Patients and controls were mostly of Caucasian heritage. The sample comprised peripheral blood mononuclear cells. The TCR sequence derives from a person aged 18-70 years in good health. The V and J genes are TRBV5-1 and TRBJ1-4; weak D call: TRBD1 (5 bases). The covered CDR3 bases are TGCGCCAGCAGCTTGTCATCAGGGCCCGAAAAA. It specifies CASSLSSGPEK. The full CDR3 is CASSLSSGPEKLFF.